These T cell receptor beta chains were read from a single sample in a study of cytotoxic CD8 clonotypes in ibrutinib-treated CLL. The repertoire was sequenced with immunoSEQ multiplex PCR; TCRdb's copy has only in-frame clones and lacks some. The sample includes about 63,000 clones, 57% of them seen just once. The material sequenced was PBMCs, taken after 12 months of ibrutinib treatment. These receptors came from a human donor with chronic lymphocytic leukemia. Each CDR3 is given with its conserved first and last residue. Fields, in order: clone size, V gene, D gene, J gene, CDR3 protein, CDR3 DNA. D genes are given only for firm matches. Rows may omit the clone size; those that give it use once, few, many or a size class.

clone size: -
V gene: TRBV5-5
D gene: -
J gene: TRBJ1-5
CDR3 protein: CASSLGRGNQPQHF
CDR3 DNA: TGTGCCAGCAGCTTGGGTCGCGGTAATCAGCCCCAGCATTTT

clone size: -
V gene: TRBV11-1
D gene: -
J gene: TRBJ1-6
CDR3 protein: CASSPRTTGYNSPLHF
CDR3 DNA: TGTGCCAGCAGCCCCCGGACAACAGGCTATAATTCACCCCTCCACTTT

clone size: -
V gene: TRBV6-5
D gene: TRBD1
J gene: TRBJ1-2
CDR3 protein: CASTRDSNNYGYTF
CDR3 DNA: TGTGCCAGCACGCGGGACAGTAATAACTATGGCTACACCTTC

clone size: -
V gene: TRBV14
D gene: -
J gene: TRBJ1-6
CDR3 protein: CASSQDSFYNSPLHF
CDR3 DNA: TGTGCCAGCAGCCAAGATAGCTTCTATAATTCACCCCTCCACTTT

clone size: once
V gene: TRBV6-1
D gene: -
J gene: TRBJ2-1
CDR3 protein: CASSQNPGSYNEQFF
CDR3 DNA: TGTGCCAGCAGCCAAAACCCGGGCTCCTACAATGAGCAGTTCTTC

clone size: -
V gene: TRBV5-1
D gene: -
J gene: TRBJ1-2
CDR3 protein: CASSLEMGRDGYTF
CDR3 DNA: TGCGCCAGCAGCTTGGAAATGGGACGGGACGGCTACACCTTC

clone size: -
V gene: TRBV5-4
D gene: -
J gene: TRBJ1-5
CDR3 protein: CASSLLGATQPQHF
CDR3 DNA: TGTGCCAGCAGCTTGTTGGGGGCTACCCAGCCCCAGCATTTT

clone size: few
V gene: TRBV9
D gene: TRBD2
J gene: TRBJ2-3
CDR3 protein: CASSGTSGGSTDTQYF
CDR3 DNA: TGTGCCAGCAGCGGAACTAGCGGGGGAAGCACAGATACGCAGTATTTT

clone size: -
V gene: TRBV5-1
D gene: TRBD1
J gene: TRBJ2-7
CDR3 protein: CASSLEAGGYYEQYF
CDR3 DNA: TGCGCCAGCAGCTTGGAGGCAGGGGGCTATTACGAGCAGTACTTC

clone size: -
V gene: TRBV11-2
D gene: TRBD1
J gene: TRBJ1-5
CDR3 protein: CASSLDRVNQPQHF
CDR3 DNA: TGTGCCAGCAGCCTTGACAGGGTGAATCAGCCCCAGCATTTT

clone size: -
V gene: TRBV5-1
D gene: -
J gene: TRBJ1-4
CDR3 protein: CASSFSRGRNEKLFF
CDR3 DNA: TGCGCCAGCAGCTTTAGCAGGGGCAGAAATGAAAAACTGTTTTTT

clone size: many
V gene: TRBV28
D gene: -
J gene: TRBJ1-2
CDR3 protein: CASSSRITTGKDGYTF
CDR3 DNA: TGTGCCAGCAGTTCACGAATTACCACAGGGAAGGATGGCTACACCTTC

clone size: few
V gene: TRBV14
D gene: -
J gene: TRBJ2-2
CDR3 protein: CASRVGGTGELFF
CDR3 DNA: TGTGCCAGCAGAGTGGGAGGCACCGGGGAGCTGTTTTTT

clone size: many
V gene: TRBV30
D gene: TRBD2
J gene: TRBJ2-3
CDR3 protein: CAWSLAGPTDTQYF
CDR3 DNA: TGTGCCTGGAGTCTAGCGGGACCCACAGATACGCAGTATTTT

clone size: -
V gene: TRBV5-6
D gene: -
J gene: TRBJ1-3
CDR3 protein: CASSLDRRNTIYF
CDR3 DNA: TGTGCCAGCAGCTTGGACAGAAGAAACACCATATATTTT

clone size: -
V gene: TRBV9
D gene: -
J gene: TRBJ1-1
CDR3 protein: CASSSRDTLGTEAFF
CDR3 DNA: TGTGCCAGCAGCTCGCGGGACACCCTCGGGACTGAAGCTTTCTTT

clone size: -
V gene: TRBV2
D gene: -
J gene: TRBJ2-2
CDR3 protein: CASRETPGELFF
CDR3 DNA: TGTGCCAGCAGGGAGACTCCCGGGGAGCTGTTTTTT

clone size: -
V gene: TRBV7-8
D gene: -
J gene: TRBJ1-2
CDR3 protein: CASSLALDSPFYGYTF
CDR3 DNA: TGTGCCAGCAGCTTAGCCCTGGACAGCCCCTTCTATGGCTACACCTTC

clone size: few
V gene: TRBV28
D gene: TRBD1
J gene: TRBJ1-6
CDR3 protein: CASRPSRGPNSPLHF
CDR3 DNA: TGTGCCAGCAGACCATCCAGGGGGCCTAATTCACCCCTCCACTTT

clone size: -
V gene: TRBV6-5
D gene: -
J gene: TRBJ2-3
CDR3 protein: CASSRRGGTGDTQYF
CDR3 DNA: TGTGCCAGCAGCCGAAGGGGGGGGACGGGGGATACGCAGTATTTT

clone size: -
V gene: TRBV5-1
D gene: TRBD1
J gene: TRBJ2-5
CDR3 protein: CASSLFGTGEETQYF
CDR3 DNA: TGCGCCAGCAGCTTGTTCGGGACAGGAGAAGAGACCCAGTACTTC

clone size: -
V gene: TRBV5-4
D gene: -
J gene: TRBJ1-1
CDR3 protein: CASSSGVAGRNTEAFF
CDR3 DNA: TGTGCCAGCAGCTCGGGGGTGGCAGGGAGAAACACTGAAGCTTTCTTT

clone size: -
V gene: TRBV29-1
D gene: -
J gene: TRBJ1-5
CDR3 protein: CSVELSSNQPQHF
CDR3 DNA: TGCAGCGTTGAACTGTCCTCCAATCAGCCCCAGCATTTT

clone size: -
V gene: TRBV9
D gene: -
J gene: TRBJ1-3
CDR3 protein: CASSQSRQSGNTIYF
CDR3 DNA: TGTGCCAGCAGTCAATCTCGCCAATCTGGAAACACCATATATTTT

clone size: many
V gene: TRBV11-2
D gene: -
J gene: TRBJ1-6
CDR3 protein: CASSPGPNSPLHF
CDR3 DNA: TGTGCCAGCAGCCCTGGGCCGAATTCACCCCTCCACTTT

clone size: -
V gene: TRBV5-6
D gene: -
J gene: TRBJ1-2
CDR3 protein: CASSLTGSPTSYGYTF
CDR3 DNA: TGTGCCAGCAGCTTGACAGGGTCCCCTACATCCTATGGCTACACCTTC

clone size: -
V gene: TRBV2
D gene: TRBD1
J gene: TRBJ2-3
CDR3 protein: CASSNPGQNTDTQYF
CDR3 DNA: TGTGCCAGCTCCAACCCGGGACAGAACACAGATACGCAGTATTTT

clone size: once
V gene: TRBV10-2
D gene: -
J gene: TRBJ1-2
CDR3 protein: CASSEPRKSWGGYGYTF
CDR3 DNA: TGCGCCAGCAGTGAGCCCCGTAAATCGTGGGGGGGCTATGGCTACACCTTC

clone size: -
V gene: TRBV5-1
D gene: -
J gene: TRBJ2-5
CDR3 protein: CASSLTGRAGMSGETQYF
CDR3 DNA: TGCGCCAGCAGCTTGACTGGGCGGGCAGGGATGTCCGGGGAGACCCAGTACTTC

clone size: few
V gene: TRBV18
D gene: TRBD1
J gene: TRBJ1-2
CDR3 protein: CASSPKTGRFYGYTF
CDR3 DNA: TGTGCCAGCTCCCCTAAGACAGGGAGATTCTATGGCTACACCTTC

clone size: -
V gene: TRBV18
D gene: -
J gene: TRBJ2-7
CDR3 protein: CASSPPNGQGGYEQYF
CDR3 DNA: TGTGCCAGCTCACCACCGAATGGACAGGGAGGGTACGAGCAGTACTTC

clone size: few
V gene: TRBV6-6
D gene: -
J gene: TRBJ1-6
CDR3 protein: CASSLQAPSGSPLHF
CDR3 DNA: TGTGCCAGCAGTCTACAAGCCCCTTCCGGCTCACCCCTCCACTTT

clone size: many
V gene: TRBV27
D gene: TRBD1
J gene: TRBJ2-1
CDR3 protein: CASTAGQGGFNEQFF
CDR3 DNA: TGTGCCAGCACCGCCGGACAGGGGGGATTTAATGAGCAGTTCTTC

clone size: -
V gene: TRBV28
D gene: TRBD1
J gene: TRBJ1-5
CDR3 protein: CASSLDRGPDSNQPQHF
CDR3 DNA: TGTGCCAGCAGTCTAGACAGGGGGCCCGATAGCAATCAGCCCCAGCATTTT

clone size: -
V gene: TRBV5-4
D gene: -
J gene: TRBJ1-1
CDR3 protein: CASSRETWSAEAFF
CDR3 DNA: TGTGCCAGCAGCCGGGAGACATGGAGCGCTGAAGCTTTCTTT

clone size: many
V gene: TRBV6-1
D gene: -
J gene: TRBJ1-4
CDR3 protein: CASREMRNGGKLFF
CDR3 DNA: TGTGCCAGCAGGGAAATGCGGAATGGGGGAAAACTGTTTTTT

clone size: few
V gene: TRBV28
D gene: -
J gene: TRBJ2-5
CDR3 protein: CASRAGTHMRETQYF
CDR3 DNA: TGTGCCAGCAGGGCCGGAACCCATATGAGAGAGACCCAGTACTTC

clone size: many
V gene: TRBV28
D gene: -
J gene: TRBJ2-2
CDR3 protein: CASSLLLNTGELFF
CDR3 DNA: TGTGCCAGCAGTTTACTCCTGAACACCGGGGAGCTGTTTTTT